This T cell receptor beta chain appears in the sequencing data of a study of PD-L1 blockade in urothelial cancer. Study-level information: Blood samples had a median of 141,255 T cells, 75,000 or so unique TCRs, and clonality about 0.074.

Trimming took 8 bases from V and 5 from J; bases not matched to a gene: 7. CDR1 is MDHEN, CDR2 SYDVKM, per germline. CDR3 size: 14 residues. Generated by immunoSEQ multiplex PCR, the TCRdb table keeps only in-frame clones and is missing some. The sample lists 57,000 or so clones, approximately 80% seen once, with 3.5% to 4.5% in the top ten. The chain couples TRBV28 to TRBJ1-5; 9 bases match TRBD1. The source is a man between 65 and 85 years old with urothelial cancer. Material: PBMCs, obtained around atezolizumab (anti-PD-L1) treatment. CDR3 coding DNA: TGTGCCAGCTGTCCGGGACAGGGATATCAGCCCCAGCATTTT. It yields the protein CASCPGQGYQPQHF. The full variable domain, rest sourced from reference TRBV28 and TRBJ1-5, is DVKVTQSSRYLVKRTGEKVFLECVQDMDHENMFWYRQDPGLGLRLIYFSYDVKMKEKGDIPEGYSVSREKKERFSLILESASTNQTSMYLCASCPGQGYQPQHFGDGTRLSIL.